The subject of this entry is one T cell receptor (beta chain). Its antigen is not known. This sample was taken from a study of T cells expressing NK-cell markers. The CDR3 contains 15 residues. The V gene's germline CDR1 is MNHEY and CDR2 SVGAGI. UMIs accompanied the 5'RACE template switching by which TCR beta cDNA was made. No DNA is given; TCRdb re-called the 5' RACE reads and lists each CDR3 protein once. This sample's clone table lists tens of thousands of distinct CDR3 sequences. Study-level findings and limits: Dominant NKG2C+ clonotype frequencies of roughly 1.0-7.0% of CD8+ T cells were measured in about 6 donors.

V usage is TRBV6-5 and J usage is TRBJ1-2; TCRdb's assignment of TRBD1 cannot be checked, as there is no DNA. This clonotype was sampled from a woman between 18 and 75 years old in good health. Sequenced sample: blood T cells: a sorted CD56 or NKG2C T cell subset, CD4+ or CD8+ T cells, or bulk PBMC T cells (not recorded which). CDR3 sequence reads: CASSYRGQGAYGYTF.